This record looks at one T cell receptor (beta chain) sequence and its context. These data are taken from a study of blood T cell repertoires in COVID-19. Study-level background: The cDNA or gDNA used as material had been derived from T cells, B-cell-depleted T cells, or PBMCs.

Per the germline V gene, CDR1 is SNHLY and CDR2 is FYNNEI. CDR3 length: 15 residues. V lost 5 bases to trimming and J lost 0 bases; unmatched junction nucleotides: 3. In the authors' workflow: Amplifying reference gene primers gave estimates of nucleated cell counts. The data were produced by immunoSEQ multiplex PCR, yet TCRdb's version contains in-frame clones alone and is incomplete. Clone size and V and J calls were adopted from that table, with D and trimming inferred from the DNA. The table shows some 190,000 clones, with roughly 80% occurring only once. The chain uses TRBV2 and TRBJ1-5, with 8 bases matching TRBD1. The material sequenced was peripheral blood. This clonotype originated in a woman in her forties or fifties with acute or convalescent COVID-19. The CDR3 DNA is TGTGCCAGCAGTCTGACAGGGGCTAGCAATCAGCCCCAGCATTTT. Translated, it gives CASSLTGASNQPQHF.